One sample yielded the 30 T cell receptor beta chains listed below, sequenced in a study of blood T cell repertoires in COVID-19. Produced via immunoSEQ multiplex PCR; TCRdb's table is partial and in-frame only. Found here are 25,000 to 35,000 clones, 84% of them singletons; the top ten hold approximately 15%. Sequenced: peripheral blood. The receptors here all came from a man in his 70s with active COVID-19.

The sample holds one count of this clone. V and J are TRBV2 and TRBJ2-2, with TRBD1 matching 10 bases. V shed 5 bases and J 4 bases; nucleotides not matched to a gene: 7. This CDR3 region has 16 residues. Germline-derived CDR1 and CDR2 are SNHLY and FYNNEI. CDR3 in amino acids: CASSKGTGVTTGELFF. Here the CDR3 DNA reads TGTGCCAGCAGTAAAGGGACAGGGGTGACCACCGGGGAGCTGTTTTTT.

The chain is built from TRBV27 and TRBJ2-7; possibly TRBD1 for D (6 bases). Germline assignment: CDR1 MNHEY and CDR2 SMNVEV (reference sequence). V lost 3 bases and J lost 6, with 9 bases in between. This CDR3 has 12 amino acids. In DNA form, the CDR3 reads TGTGCCAGCAGTTTGTCAGGGGTCGAGCAGTACTTC. Amino acid sequence: CASSLSGVEQYF.

The chain has TRBV4-2 and TRBJ1-1; weak D call: TRBD1 (6 bases). The CDR3 length is 18 residues. Trimming took 1 base from V and 1 from J, leaving 19 bases between them. Germline assignment: CDR1 LGHNA and CDR2 YNFKEQ. CDR3 sequence (DNA): TGTGCCAGCAGCCAAGCCGCTGGTAGGGGGGGACGGAACACTGAAGCTTTCTTT. Its protein product is CASSQAAGRGGRNTEAFF.

This sequence joins TRBV5-4 and TRBJ1-2; TRBD1 is a possible D gene (5 bases). Germline CDR1 is SGHNT and CDR2 is YYREEE (reference sequence). Trimming removed 4 bases from V and 7 bases from J, with 14 bases in between. The length of the CDR3 is 13 residues. CDR3 DNA sequence: TGTGCCAGCAGCCCTTGGGGGGTTTCTGGCTACACCTTC. This encodes CASSPWGVSGYTF.

The V gene is TRBV10-2, the J gene TRBJ2-7; 8 bases agree with TRBD2. Germline CDR1 and CDR2: WSHSY and SAAADI. V lost 7 bases, J lost 6 bases, and 8 bases stayed unmatched. CDR3 length: 13 amino acids. The CDR3 DNA is TGCGCCAGCAAGGCCGGGGGGGCCGGCGAGCAGTACTTC. Protein: CASKAGGAGEQYF.

The chain joins TRBV28 to TRBJ2-7, with TRBD1 as a possible D gene (6 bases). The V end lost 5 bases, the J end lost 0 bases, and 8 bases lay between the germline ends. The CDR3 has 13 amino acids. The V gene's germline CDR1 is MDHEN and CDR2 SYDVKM. The CDR3 DNA sequence: TGTGCCAGCAGTCCGGACAGCTCCTACGAGCAGTACTTC. Protein: CASSPDSSYEQYF.

CDR3 bases: TGCGCCAGCAGTGAGTCTTTACAGGGGGCCAATCAGCCCCAGCATTTT. Translation gives CASSESLQGANQPQHF. The chain is built from TRBV10-2 and TRBJ1-5; 9 bases are a match to TRBD1. The CDR3 covers 16 residues. Germline V gives CDR1 WSHSY, CDR2 SAAADI. V shed 0 bases and J 3 bases; nucleotides not matched to a gene: 3.

Notes on this clone: At one end, the junction sequence differs from germline, possibly due to a read error. V is TRBV28 and J is TRBJ2-3, with D possibly being TRBD1 (6 bases). Germline CDR1 and CDR2: MDHEN and SYDVKM. This CDR3 region has 15 residues. DNA for the CDR3: TGTGCCAGCAGTACATCAGGGGAAGGCACAGCTACGCAGTATTTT. It specifies CASSTSGEGTATQYF. Full variable domain (missing parts from reference TRBV28 and TRBJ2-3): DVKVTQSSRYLVKRTGEKVFLECVQDMDHENMFWYRQDPGLGLRLIYFSYDVKMKEKGDIPEGYSVSREKKERFSLILESASTNQTSMYLCASSTSGEGTATQYFGPGTRLTVL.

The chain is built from TRBV18 and TRBJ2-5, with TRBD2 matching over 7 bases. Germline assignment: CDR1 KGHSH and CDR2 LQKENI. The CDR3 is made up of 15 amino acids. V trimming: 2 bases; J trimming: 0 bases; junction bases outside the gene matches: 3. The CDR3 bases are TGTGCCAGCTCACCAGCACTAGCGCACCAAGAGACCCAGTACTTC. Encoded protein: CASSPALAHQETQYF.

This rearrangement joins TRBV7-9 to TRBJ1-2; 9 bases are a match to TRBD1. The CDR3 covers 13 residues. V shed 4 bases and J 8 bases; nucleotides not matched to a gene: 5. In germline, CDR1 is SEHNR, CDR2 FQNEAQ (reference sequence). The CDR3 spells CASSYGQGRGYTF. CDR3 nucleotide sequence: TGTGCCAGCAGCTACGGACAGGGGAGGGGCTACACCTTC.

V is TRBV4-3 and J is TRBJ1-2; D not resolved. Trimming stripped 0 bases from V and 3 bases from J, with 14 bases between. Germline values: CDR1 LGHNA, CDR2 YSLEER. The CDR3 has 16 residues. This chain's CDR3 is CASSQETRPRDYGYTF. The CDR3 DNA reads as TGCGCCAGCAGCCAAGAAACCCGGCCACGGGACTATGGCTACACCTTC.

The chain uses TRBV5-6 and TRBJ1-5; no definite D call. The V end lost 3 bases, the J end lost 2 bases, and 15 bases lay between the germline ends. The germline CDR1 and CDR2 sequences are SGHDT and YYEEEE. This CDR3 contains 16 residues. The CDR3 reads CASSWGGQMGNQPQHF. CDR3 coding DNA: TGTGCCAGCAGCTGGGGAGGCCAGATGGGCAATCAGCCCCAGCATTTT.

In this sample, this clone turned up once. This chain links TRBV5-1 with TRBJ2-7, with 7 bases lining up with TRBD1. This CDR3 spans 12 amino acids. The germline V gene encodes CDR1 SGHRS and CDR2 YFSETQ. CDR3 sequence reads: CLNRQGVGEQYF. DNA of the CDR3: TGCCTTAATCGACAGGGTGTAGGCGAGCAGTACTTC.

J is TRBJ1-2 and V is TRBV7-2; the D is unclear. The germline V gene has CDR1 SGHTA and CDR2 FQGNSA. This CDR3 contains 14 residues. Trimming shortened V by 1 base and J by 5 bases, and 11 bases separated the two germline ends. The CDR3 spells CASSLDAGLYGYTF. CDR3 nucleotide sequence: TGTGCCAGCAGCTTAGACGCAGGCTTGTATGGCTACACCTTC. Combining the CDR3 with reference TRBV7-2 and TRBJ1-2 gives the whole variable domain GAGVSQSPSNKVTEKGKDVELRCDPISGHTALYWYRQSLGQGLEFLIYFQGNSAPDKSGLPSDRFSAERTGGSVSTLTIQRTQQEDSAVYLCASSLDAGLYGYTFGSGTRLTVV.

This sequence joins TRBV7-2 and TRBJ1-2; D possibly corresponds to TRBD1 (5 bases). The CDR3 has 15 amino acids. Germline loops: CDR1 SGHTA, CDR2 FQGNSA. V was cut by 6 bases and J by 8 bases, with 22 bases left in between. The CDR3 sequence is CASRPGGGTLRGYTF. Written as DNA, the CDR3 is TGTGCCAGCAGGCCTGGCGGGGGGACCCTGCGGGGCTACACCTTC.

This chain uses TRBV5-4 with TRBJ2-5, with D possibly TRBD2 on 6 matching bases. Germline V CDR1 and CDR2: SGHNT, YYREEE (reference sequence). Trimming took 0 bases from V and 5 from J, leaving 11 bases between them. The CDR3 is 14 residues long. CDR3: CASSLGRGLETQYF. CDR3 DNA: TGTGCCAGCAGCTTGGGGAGGGGCTTGGAGACCCAGTACTTC.

The V and J genes are TRBV5-6 and TRBJ1-1, with 7 bases aligning to TRBD1. Germline CDR1 reads SGHDT; CDR2 reads YYEEEE. J lost 5 bases, V lost 7 bases, and 5 bases had no gene match. This CDR3 is 12 amino acids long. CDR3 sequence reads: CASYRGRTEAFF. CDR3 nucleotide sequence: TGTGCCAGCTACAGGGGACGGACTGAAGCTTTCTTT.

The CDR3 region has the DNA TGTGCCAGCAGTTACACGCACGGGAGCGAGCAGTTCTTC. This sequence encodes CASSYTHGSEQFF. V and J are TRBV6-2 or TRBV6-3 and TRBJ2-1; D perhaps matches TRBD2 (6 bases). V was cut by 2 bases and J by 10 bases, with 12 bases left in between. Germline CDR1 and CDR2: MNHEY and SVGEGT. There are 13 residues in the CDR3.

This rearrangement joins TRBV9 to TRBJ2-1; the match to TRBD1 covers 7 bases. V trimming: 10 bases; J trimming: 2 bases; junction bases outside the gene matches: 6. The CDR3 consists of 13 residues. Germline CDR1 is SGDLS and CDR2 is YYNGEE. Here the CDR3 reads CAGSTGTYNEQFF. The CDR3 nucleotides read TGTGCCGGGTCGACAGGGACCTACAATGAGCAGTTCTTC.

The chain recombines TRBV4-1 with TRBJ2-3; TRBD1 aligns across 9 bases. CDR3 length: 16 amino acids. The V gene's germline CDR1 is MGHRA and CDR2 YSYEKL. The V gene end was trimmed by 1 base and the J gene end by 6 bases; junction bases not matched to a gene: 8. CDR3 coding DNA: TGCGCCAGCAGCCAAGGACAGGGGGATATTACGGATACGCAGTATTTT. Protein sequence: CASSQGQGDITDTQYF.

CDR3 nucleotides: TGTGCCATCAGTGAGTCCAACTCAGATACGCAGTATTTT. This gives the protein CAISESNSDTQYF. J is TRBJ2-3 and V is TRBV10-3; D is unresolved. Germline CDR1 and CDR2: ENHRY and SYGVKD. This CDR3 is 13 amino acids long. Trimming shortened V by 0 bases and J by 4 bases, and 5 bases separated the two germline ends.

The gene calls are TRBV5-4 and TRBJ1-2; 8 bases align to TRBD1. Germline CDR1 reads SGHNT; CDR2 reads YYREEE (reference sequence). The junction had 4 bases not matched to a gene; V was cut back by 1 base and J by 8 bases. The CDR3 extends over 13 amino acids. CDR3 in DNA: TGTGCCAGCAGCTTGCGCAGGGGGCAGGGCTACACCTTC. This encodes CASSLRRGQGYTF.

The chain combines TRBV24-1 with TRBJ2-2, with D possibly TRBD2 on 7 matching bases. V lost 5 bases, J lost 0 bases, and 15 bases lay in between. Germline V gene data show CDR1 as KGHDR and CDR2 as SFDVKD. The CDR3 contains 17 residues. The chain's CDR3 is CATSVGGRGTNTGELFF. The DNA of the CDR3 is TGTGCCACCAGTGTTGGGGGGCGGGGGACGAACACCGGGGAGCTGTTTTTT.

The V gene is TRBV7-2, the J gene TRBJ1-4; D is uncertain. Germline V lookup: CDR1 SGHTA, CDR2 FQGNSA. The length of the CDR3 is 15 residues. V was clipped by 5 bases and J by 7 bases, with 17 bases between them. DNA for the CDR3: TGTGCCAGCAGCCCCGGGAGGTCTCGGGGTGAAAAACTGTTTTTT. Translation gives CASSPGRSRGEKLFF. Complete variable domain (other parts from reference TRBV7-2 and TRBJ1-4): GAGVSQSPSNKVTEKGKDVELRCDPISGHTALYWYRQSLGQGLEFLIYFQGNSAPDKSGLPSDRFSAERTGGSVSTLTIQRTQQEDSAVYLCASSPGRSRGEKLFFGSGTQLSVL.

This clone appeared a single time. This chain connects TRBV7-3 to TRBJ2-7; a weak D match, TRBD1 (5 bases). The CDR3 has 13 amino acids. Per germline, CDR1 SGHTA and CDR2 FQGTGA. V lost 5 bases to trimming and J lost 4 bases, with 12 bases between them. CDR3 nucleotide sequence: TGTGCCAGCAGCCAGACAACAGGTTACGAGCAGTACTTC. It codes for CASSQTTGYEQYF.

The chain uses TRBV19 and TRBJ2-7, with 10 bases aligning to TRBD1. Looked up from germline, CDR1 is LNHDA and CDR2 is SQIVND (reference sequence). This CDR3 comprises 15 residues. V trimming: 6 bases; J trimming: 2 bases; junction bases outside the gene matches: 7. CDR3 region: CASSRIGQGAYEQYF. Written as DNA, the CDR3 is TGTGCCAGTAGCCGGATCGGACAGGGGGCCTACGAGCAGTACTTC.

The V and J genes are TRBV29-1 and TRBJ2-7; no definite D call. Germline V gene lookup returns CDR1 SQVTM and CDR2 ANQGSEA. The ends were cut back, 7 bases at V and 0 bases at J, with 7 bases in the middle. This CDR3 region has 11 residues. CDR3 loop: CSASGSYEQYF. The CDR3 nucleotides read TGCAGCGCCTCAGGCTCCTACGAGCAGTACTTC.

This chain joins TRBV6-1 and TRBJ1-6, with a possible D match to TRBD1 (5 bases). V dropped 3 bases and J dropped 7 bases, with 7 bases sitting between them. Germline loops: CDR1 MNHNS, CDR2 SASEGT. The CDR3 is 13 residues long. The CDR3 DNA reads TGTGCCAGCAGTGAGCAGGGCAATTCACCCCTCCACTTT. It yields the protein CASSEQGNSPLHF.

The chain recombines TRBV7-9 with TRBJ2-7, with D possibly being TRBD2 (7 bases). Germline loops: CDR1 SEHNR, CDR2 FQNEAQ (reference sequence). V was trimmed by 5 bases and J by 6 bases, leaving 17 bases between them. CDR3 size: 14 residues. This CDR3 is CASSPPGGAGEQYF. In DNA form, the CDR3 reads TGTGCCAGCAGCCCCCCTGGGGGGGCGGGCGAGCAGTACTTC.

The chain joins TRBV9 to TRBJ2-3, with 7 bases lining up with TRBD2. V was clipped by 4 bases and J by 2 bases; unmatched bases: 13. Germline-derived CDR1 and CDR2 are SGDLS and YYNGEE. The length of the CDR3 is 17 residues. CDR3 in amino acids: CASSPRVVAGFTDTQYF. For the CDR3, the DNA is TGTGCCAGCAGCCCCCGGGTGGTAGCGGGCTTCACAGATACGCAGTATTTT.